The sequence of this T cell receptor beta chain was determined in a study of early T cells in non-severe SARS-CoV-2 infection. Study context: Investigators sequenced bulk RNA drawn from unsorted whole blood, and chains remained unpaired. Broader study findings: Anti-spike CD8 responses were favored by VDJdb matching, which missed private and CD4 specificities.

Individual cDNA molecules received unique molecular identifiers during library preparation. TCRdb processed the 5' RACE reads anew with MiXCR; each CDR3 protein has one entry. The data hold some 91,000 distinct CDR3 sequences, with about 10% observed a single time. CDR1 ENHRY and CDR2 SYGVKD come from the germline V gene. The CDR3 totals 17 residues. Trimming removed 0 bases from V and 7 bases from J; junction bases left unmatched: 5. This clonotype was seen ten or more times. Its antigen is not known. This sequence was found in an adult who was a healthcare worker with PCR-confirmed SARS-CoV-2 infection or an uninfected control (not recorded which). J is TRBJ2-1 and V is TRBV10-3; TRBD2 matches at 14 bases. The specimen comprised whole blood, sampled at baseline. CDR3 nucleotides: TGTGCCATCAGTGAGTCGACTAGCGGGAGGGGCAGGAATGAGCAGTTCTTC. Amino acid sequence: CAISESTSGRGRNEQFF.